Below, 14 T cell receptor beta chains from the same sample are listed, as sequenced in a study of shared clonotypes between healthy human individuals. Clones were sequenced by immunoSEQ multiplex PCR, and TCRdb holds only the in-frame ones, with some missing. The data show some 1 million clones, with around 75% seen just once and around 1.5% held by the top ten. The sequencing sample was made of memory CD4+ T cells sorted from blood. As to subset: CD45RA-negative fraction. Receptors originate from a man between 18 and 35 years old in good health.

The chain joins TRBV29-1 to TRBJ1-1, with D uncertain. Per the germline V gene, CDR1 is SQVTM and CDR2 is ANQGSEA. V was clipped by 6 bases and J by 0 bases, with 17 bases between them. The CDR3 consists of 15 residues. The chain's CDR3 is CSVGGESGMNTEAFF. The CDR3 nucleotides are TGCAGCGTGGGAGGAGAATCTGGCATGAACACTGAAGCTTTCTTT.

CDR3 region: CASSQTPPNRGYQETQYF. The DNA of the CDR3 is TGTGCCAGCAGCCAAACCCCTCCCAACCGGGGGTATCAAGAGACCCAGTACTTC. The chain combines TRBV7-9 with TRBJ2-5; D possibly corresponds to TRBD2 (6 bases). From germline, CDR1 is SEHNR and CDR2 FQNEAQ (reference sequence). Trimming shortened V by 5 bases and J by 2 bases, and 24 bases separated the two germline ends. The CDR3 sequence is 18 residues long.

The rearrangement uses TRBV19 and TRBJ1-4; a weak D match, TRBD1 (5 bases). CDR1 and CDR2 from the germline V gene are LNHDA and SQIVND (reference sequence). CDR3 size: 14 residues. V lost 6 bases to trimming and J lost 3 bases, with 11 bases between them. The CDR3 protein is CASRETVANEKLFF. The CDR3, as DNA: TGTGCCAGTAGAGAGACAGTGGCTAATGAAAAACTGTTTTTT.

This clone was detected a few times. V usage is TRBV7-9 and J usage is TRBJ2-3, with 12 bases that match TRBD1. V shed 3 bases and J 3 bases; nucleotides not matched to a gene: 7. This CDR3 has 17 amino acids. From germline, CDR1 is SEHNR and CDR2 FQNEAQ (reference sequence). DNA of the CDR3: TGTGCCAGCAGCTTTTACGGGACAGGGGGCAAAACAGATACGCAGTATTTT. Translated, it gives CASSFYGTGGKTDTQYF. Filled out from reference TRBV7-9 and TRBJ2-3, the complete variable domain reads DTGVSQNPRHKITKRGQNVTFRCDPISEHNRLYWYRQTLGQGPEFLTYFQNEAQLEKSRLLSDRFSAERPKGSFSTLEIQRTEQGDSAMYLCASSFYGTGGKTDTQYFGPGTRLTVL.

This chain joins TRBV30 and TRBJ1-6, with D perhaps TRBD1 (5 bases). The CDR3 length is 12 residues. Looked up from germline, CDR1 is GTSNPN and CDR2 is SVGIG (reference sequence). V was cut by 3 bases and J by 11 bases, with 11 bases left in between. The CDR3 loop reads CAWSSDSPPLHF. The CDR3 nucleotides read TGTGCCTGGAGCTCCGACAGCCCACCCCTCCACTTT.

This chain links TRBV6-6 with TRBJ1-1; TRBD1 agrees at 8 bases. Germline CDR1 reads MNHNY; CDR2 reads SVGAGI (reference sequence). This CDR3 is built from 15 residues. Losses at the gene ends were 4 bases for V and 1 base for J; bases not matched to a gene: 5. The CDR3 DNA reads as TGTGCCAGCAGTTTCTCCAGGGGGCGGAACACTGAAGCTTTCTTT. Amino acids: CASSFSRGRNTEAFF.

The CDR3 protein is CASSFSGRHYNEQFF. CDR3 in DNA: TGTGCCAGCAGCTTTAGCGGGAGACACTACAATGAGCAGTTCTTC. The chain has TRBV7-2 and TRBJ2-1, with TRBD2 matching 9 bases. This CDR3 is built from 15 residues. The ends lost 3 bases at V and 3 bases at J; junction bases unmatched: 3. Germline V gene sequence: CDR1 SGHTA, CDR2 FQGNSA.

The V and J genes are TRBV7-2 and TRBJ1-2, with no clear D. The CDR3 contains 15 residues. The germline gives CDR1 SGHTA, CDR2 FQGNSA. V was pared by 1 base and J by 0 bases, with 9 bases between. This CDR3 reads CASSLEPLANYGYTF. CDR3 coding DNA: TGTGCCAGCAGCTTAGAACCGTTAGCTAACTATGGCTACACCTTC.

This clone was seen a single time. The rearrangement uses TRBV7-9 and TRBJ2-1, with D perhaps TRBD1 (7 bases). CDR1 and CDR2 (germline): SEHNR, FQNEAQ (reference sequence). The V and J ends lost 5 bases and 12 bases respectively, with 17 bases between them. There are 13 residues in the CDR3. The CDR3 bases are TGTGCCAGCAGCAGGACAGGCCTGGGAGGGCAGTTCTTC. Amino acid sequence: CASSRTGLGGQFF.

The chain links TRBV6-5 to TRBJ2-7; D might be TRBD2 (6 bases). The length of the CDR3 is 14 residues. CDR1 and CDR2 from the germline V gene are MNHEY and SVGAGI. V was trimmed by 7 bases and J by 3 bases, leaving 16 bases between them. CDR3 in DNA: TGTGCCAGCATTCCCCGGAAAGCGGGCTACGAGCAGTACTTC. Translated: CASIPRKAGYEQYF.

In this sample, this clone turned up a few times. The chain couples TRBV10-3 to TRBJ1-1; D is uncertain. Germline V CDR1 and CDR2: ENHRY, SYGVKD. The CDR3 is 11 amino acids. Here the CDR3 DNA reads TGTGCTTCGTCCTGGAACACTGAAGCTTTCTTT. This encodes CASSWNTEAFF.

The rearrangement links TRBV7-4 to TRBJ2-5, with unresolved D. The V gene lost 8 bases and the J gene lost 4 bases, with 17 bases spanning the gap. Looked up from germline, CDR1 is SGHVT and CDR2 is SQSDAQ. The CDR3 extends over 14 amino acids. The CDR3 DNA follows: TGTGCCAGCGGAAAAGAGTGCCTCTTAGAGACCCAGTACTTC. This encodes CASGKECLLETQYF.

The chain couples TRBV21-1 to TRBJ1-4; the table calls TRBD1, which could not be checked here. TRBV21-1 is designated a pseudogene. The CDR3 runs to 17 residues. This CDR3 reads CASSDMQGLSANEKLFF. For the CDR3, the DNA is TGTGCCAGCAGCGATATGCAGGGGTTATCGGCGAATGAAAAACTGTTTTTT.

This rearrangement joins TRBV18 to TRBJ1-5; TRBD1 aligns across 7 bases. After removal of 4 bases from V and 0 bases from J, the junction contained 6 bases not matched to a gene. CDR1 is KGHSH, CDR2 LQKENI, per germline. CDR3 size: 16 residues. CDR3 loop: CASSRKGADSNQPQHF. The CDR3 nucleotides are TGTGCCAGCTCACGGAAGGGGGCAGATAGCAATCAGCCCCAGCATTTT.